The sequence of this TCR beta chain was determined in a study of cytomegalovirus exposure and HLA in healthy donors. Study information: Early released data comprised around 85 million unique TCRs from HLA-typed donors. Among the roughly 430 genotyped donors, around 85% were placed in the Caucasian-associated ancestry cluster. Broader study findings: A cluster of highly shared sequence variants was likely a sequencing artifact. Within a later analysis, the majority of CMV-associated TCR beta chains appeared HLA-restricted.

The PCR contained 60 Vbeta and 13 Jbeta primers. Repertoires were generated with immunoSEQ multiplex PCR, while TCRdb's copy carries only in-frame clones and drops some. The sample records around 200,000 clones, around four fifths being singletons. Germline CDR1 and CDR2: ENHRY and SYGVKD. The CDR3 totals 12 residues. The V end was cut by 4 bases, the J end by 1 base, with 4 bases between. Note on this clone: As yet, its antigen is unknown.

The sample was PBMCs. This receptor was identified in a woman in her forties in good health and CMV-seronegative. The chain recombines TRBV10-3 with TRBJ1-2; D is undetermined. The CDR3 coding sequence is TGTGCCATCAGTGCTGTTAACTATGGCTACACCTTC. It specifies CAISAVNYGYTF.